Sequencing of this T cell receptor (beta chain) was carried out in a study of T cells after yellow fever vaccination. Regarding the study as a whole: The secondary response peaked faster, at day 5 versus 15, but was weaker. Post-booster samples contained most primary-vaccination clones (approximately 96% CD4, 88% CD8).

Generation of TCR cDNA used 5'RACE template switching (which added a universal primer site and UMIs). TCRdb recomputed calls from the 5' RACE reads with MiXCR, one row per CDR3 protein. This table holds some 320,000 distinct CDR3 sequences, 7.5% to 9% found once. Germline V lookup: CDR1 LNHNV, CDR2 YYDKDF (reference sequence). Trimming stripped 0 bases from V and 5 bases from J, with 13 bases between. This CDR3 has 15 residues. This clonotype was picked up many times. No antigen is known for it. The TCR comes from a man younger than 35 who received the YFV17D yellow fever vaccine. The rearrangement joins TRBV15 to TRBJ1-2, with a tentative D call TRBD1 (6 bases). The source was PBMCs, collected on the day of the first yellow fever vaccination. This chain's CDR3 is CATSRDPSGVYGYTF. CDR3 bases: TGTGCCACCAGCAGAGATCCCTCAGGGGTATATGGCTACACCTTC.